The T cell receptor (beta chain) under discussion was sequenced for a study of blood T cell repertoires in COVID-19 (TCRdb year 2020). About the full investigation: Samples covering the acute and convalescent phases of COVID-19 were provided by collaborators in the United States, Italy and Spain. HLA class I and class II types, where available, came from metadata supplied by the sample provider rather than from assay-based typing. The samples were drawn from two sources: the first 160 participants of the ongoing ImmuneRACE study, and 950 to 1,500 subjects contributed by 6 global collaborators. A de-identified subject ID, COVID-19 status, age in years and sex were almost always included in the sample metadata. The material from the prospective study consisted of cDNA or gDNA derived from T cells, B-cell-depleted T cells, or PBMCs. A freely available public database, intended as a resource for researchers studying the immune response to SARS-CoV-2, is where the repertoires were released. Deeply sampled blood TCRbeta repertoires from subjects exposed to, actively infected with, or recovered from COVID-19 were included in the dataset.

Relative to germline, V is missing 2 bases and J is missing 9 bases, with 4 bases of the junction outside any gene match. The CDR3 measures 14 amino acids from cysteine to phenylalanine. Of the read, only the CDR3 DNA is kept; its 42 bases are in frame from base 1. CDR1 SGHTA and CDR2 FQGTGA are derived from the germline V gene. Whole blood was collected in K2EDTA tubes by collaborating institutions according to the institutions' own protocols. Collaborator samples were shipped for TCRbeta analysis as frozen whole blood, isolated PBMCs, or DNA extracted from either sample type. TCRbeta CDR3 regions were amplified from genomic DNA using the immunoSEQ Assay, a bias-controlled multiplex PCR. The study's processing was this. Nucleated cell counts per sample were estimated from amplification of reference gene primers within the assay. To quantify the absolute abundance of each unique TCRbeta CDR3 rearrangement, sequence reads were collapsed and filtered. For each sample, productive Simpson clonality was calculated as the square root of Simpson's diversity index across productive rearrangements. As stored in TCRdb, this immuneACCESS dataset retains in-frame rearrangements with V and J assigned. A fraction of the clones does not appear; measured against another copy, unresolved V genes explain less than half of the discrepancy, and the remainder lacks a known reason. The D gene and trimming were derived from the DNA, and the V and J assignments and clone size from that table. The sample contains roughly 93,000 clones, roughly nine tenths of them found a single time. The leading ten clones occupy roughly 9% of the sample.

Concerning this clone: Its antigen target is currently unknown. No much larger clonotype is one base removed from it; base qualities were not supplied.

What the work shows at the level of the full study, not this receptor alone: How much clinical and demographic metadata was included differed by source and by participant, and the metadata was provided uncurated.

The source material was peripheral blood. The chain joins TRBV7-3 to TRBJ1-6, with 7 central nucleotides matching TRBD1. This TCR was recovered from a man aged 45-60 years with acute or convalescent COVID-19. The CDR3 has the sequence CASSLRQGSSPLHF. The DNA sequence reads TGTGCCAGCAGCTTACGACAGGGCAGTTCACCCCTCCACTTT.